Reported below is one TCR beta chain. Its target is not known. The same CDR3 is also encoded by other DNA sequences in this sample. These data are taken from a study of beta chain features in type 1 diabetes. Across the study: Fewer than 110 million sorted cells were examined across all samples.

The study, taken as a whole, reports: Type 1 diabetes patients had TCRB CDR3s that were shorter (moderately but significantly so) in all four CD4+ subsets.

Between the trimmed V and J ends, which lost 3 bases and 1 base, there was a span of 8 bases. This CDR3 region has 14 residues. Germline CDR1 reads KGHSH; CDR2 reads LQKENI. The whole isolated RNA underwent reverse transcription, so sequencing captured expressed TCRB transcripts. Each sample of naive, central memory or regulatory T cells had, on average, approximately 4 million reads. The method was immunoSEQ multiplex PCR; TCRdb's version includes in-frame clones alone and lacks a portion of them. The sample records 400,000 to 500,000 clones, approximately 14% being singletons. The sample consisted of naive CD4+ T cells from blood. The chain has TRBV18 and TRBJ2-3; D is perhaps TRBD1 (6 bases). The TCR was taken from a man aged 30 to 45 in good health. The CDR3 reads CASSPTGRTDTQYF. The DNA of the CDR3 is TGTGCCAGCTCACCGACAGGACGCACAGATACGCAGTATTTT.